One and the same sample provided the 8 T cell receptor beta chains below, sequenced in a study of Ad26.COV2.S vaccination and SARS-CoV-2 variants. Sequencing was performed with immunoSEQ multiplex PCR; in TCRdb, only in-frame clones are kept and a portion is missing. The profile shows about 350,000 clones, 70% to 90% of them singletons. The treatment: roughly 20 received Ad26.COV2.S at low or high dose, single or two shots; roughly five received placebo; per-sample allocation not given. Vaccine and placebo recipients were sampled on day 63 after the first injection. The sequencing here drew on peripheral blood, taken in a trial of Ad26.COV2.S vaccine versus placebo. The receptors stem from a person aged 18-65 years who received the Ad26.COV2.S COVID-19 vaccine or a placebo.

Only a few counts were recorded for this clone. As DNA, the CDR3 is TGTGCCAGCAGAAGTACTAGCGGCTATAAAGAGTACGAGCAGTACTTC. It encodes CASRSTSGYKEYEQYF. The chain recombines TRBV6-6 with TRBJ2-7; 8 positions agree with TRBD2. V lost 6 bases, J lost 4 bases, and 14 bases stayed unmatched. This CDR3 comprises 16 residues. Looked up from germline, CDR1 is MNHNY and CDR2 is SVGAGI (reference sequence).

This chain joins TRBV12-3 or TRBV12-4 and TRBJ1-6; no clear D gene. The CDR3 is made up of 13 amino acids. V was clipped by 6 bases and J by 5 bases, with 8 bases between them. CDR3 sequence (DNA): TGTGCCAGCAGACTATCCCATAATTCACCCCTCCACTTT. Amino acids: CASRLSHNSPLHF.

The chain carries TRBV5-1 and TRBJ2-7; the D gene is possibly TRBD2 (6 bases). The V gene's germline CDR1 is SGHRS and CDR2 YFSETQ. Trimming pared 5 bases from V and 7 bases from J, leaving 10 bases between. This CDR3 spans 11 amino acids. The CDR3 here is CASRPGREQYF. CDR3 coding DNA: TGCGCCAGCAGACCGGGGAGGGAGCAGTACTTC.

The chain employs TRBV6-7 and TRBJ2-7; 10 nucleotides align to TRBD2. TRBV6-7 is sorted into the ORF group, with uncertain function. J lost 7 bases, V lost 7 bases, and 10 bases had no gene match. The CDR3 has 14 residues. The CDR3 DNA is TGTGCCAGCACCGAAGCGGGAGGGCCTGGGGAGCAGTACTTC. Translating it yields CASTEAGGPGEQYF.

The chain recombines TRBV4-1 with TRBJ1-4, with D tentatively TRBD1 (5 bases). The CDR3 covers 15 residues. From germline, CDR1 is MGHRA and CDR2 YSYEKL. Trimming took 0 bases from V and 7 from J, leaving 12 bases between them. CDR3 nucleotides: TGCGCCAGCAGCCAAGACTCCCCTAGGGGTGAAAAACTGTTTTTT. Translating gives CASSQDSPRGEKLFF.

The chain recombines TRBV4-3 with TRBJ1-1; D is unresolved. The CDR3 is 14 amino acids. Germline V gene sequence: CDR1 LGHNA, CDR2 YSLEER. V gave up 0 bases and J gave up 11 bases, with 16 bases separating them. The chain's CDR3 is CASSQEAGLGEAFF. The CDR3 DNA is TGCGCCAGCAGCCAAGAGGCTGGCCTTGGGGAGGCTTTCTTT.

The V gene is TRBV27, the J gene TRBJ1-5, with TRBD1 matching 9 bases. CDR3 length equals 15 residues. J lost 3 bases, V lost 6 bases, and 6 bases had no gene match. The germline gives CDR1 MNHEY, CDR2 SMNVEV (reference sequence). This CDR3 reads CASSLGQGYNQPQHF. DNA for the CDR3: TGTGCCAGCAGCCTGGGACAGGGCTACAATCAGCCCCAGCATTTT.

Points on this clone: Sequence at one end of the junction differs from germline and may be a read error. This chain joins TRBV7-7 and TRBJ2-5, with TRBD1 matching 8 bases. CDR3 size: 16 residues. CDR1 is SSHAT, CDR2 FNYEAQ, per germline (reference sequence). DNA for the CDR3: TGTGCTAGCAGCTTAGTAAGAGGACAGGGACAAGAGACCCAGTACTTC. Translating gives CASSLVRGQGQETQYF. Full variable domain (missing parts from reference TRBV7-7 and TRBJ2-5): GAGVSQSPRYKVTKRGQDVTLRCDPISSHATLYWYQQALGQGPEFLTYFNYEAQPDKSGLPSDRFSAERPEGSISTLTIQRTEQRDSAMYRCASSLVRGQGQETQYFGPGTRLLVL.